This T cell receptor beta chain was identified in a study of cytomegalovirus exposure and HLA in healthy donors. Study observations and caveats: Later analysis placed DRB1 highest and HLA-C lowest in TCR association rates, which differed by HLA locus. TCR beta chains numbering some 160 were designated cytomegalovirus-associated.

Germline V CDR1 and CDR2: ENHRY, SYGVKD. The junction had 10 bases not matched to a gene; V was cut back by 10 bases and J by 2 bases. The CDR3 contains 15 residues. As regards this clone: The antigen remains unidentified.

Donors were ostensibly healthy at sampling, although undocumented immune exposures were probable. The PCR had 60 Vbeta and 13 Jbeta primers. Measured with immunoSEQ multiplex PCR; TCRdb has only the in-frame clones, and not every one. The sample records 150,000 to 200,000 clones, about 75% being singletons. The sequence was obtained from a man between 18 and 35 years old in good health and CMV-seropositive. Sequences were obtained from PBMCs. The chain links TRBV10-3 to TRBJ2-3; the match to TRBD2 covers 9 bases. The CDR3 is CATTAASGDTDTQYF. The DNA of the CDR3 is TGTGCCACCACGGCGGCTAGCGGGGACACAGATACGCAGTATTTT.